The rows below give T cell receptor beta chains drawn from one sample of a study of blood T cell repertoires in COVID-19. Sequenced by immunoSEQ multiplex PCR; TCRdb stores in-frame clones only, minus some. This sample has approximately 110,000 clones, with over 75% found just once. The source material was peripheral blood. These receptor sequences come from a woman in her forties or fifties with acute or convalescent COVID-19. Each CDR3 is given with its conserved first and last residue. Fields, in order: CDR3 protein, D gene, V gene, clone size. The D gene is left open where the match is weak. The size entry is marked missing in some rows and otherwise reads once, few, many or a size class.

CDR3: CASTARGGYTF
D: .
V: TRBV2
size: .

CDR3: CASSPWDRAGNTIYF
D: TRBD1
V: TRBV3-1/TRBV3-2
size: .

CDR3: CASSLGSGGWNTEAFF
D: TRBD1
V: TRBV5-1
size: .

CDR3: CASNAGTISYEQYF
D: TRBD2
V: TRBV19
size: .

CDR3: CASSLARVGLAEIYEQYF
D: TRBD2
V: TRBV7-2
size: .

CDR3: CASSAGTAEGYTF
D: TRBD1
V: TRBV2
size: .

CDR3: CASSLGAGGNTGELFF
D: .
V: TRBV7-3
size: once

CDR3: CASSDRSLGGYTF
D: .
V: TRBV4-2
size: .

CDR3: CASSHLDRGGETQYF
D: TRBD1
V: TRBV10-1
size: .

CDR3: CASSLDSKTRTQYF
D: .
V: TRBV11-3
size: .

CDR3: CASSVGGQNTEAFF
D: .
V: TRBV9
size: .

CDR3: CASSPWRSTVFYGYTF
D: .
V: TRBV11-2
size: many

CDR3: CASSDTRGYLLEAFF
D: .
V: TRBV2
size: .

CDR3: CASSLAAAGANSPLHF
D: .
V: TRBV5-6
size: few

CDR3: CASSERPGDTGELFF
D: .
V: TRBV5-1
size: .

CDR3: CASSLEQGGDGYTF
D: .
V: TRBV5-4
size: .

CDR3: CASRPDYSREKYGYTF
D: .
V: TRBV5-1
size: .

CDR3: CSASMGGVRGRRDTEAFF
D: .
V: TRBV20-1
size: .

CDR3: CASSPLGQVSYGYTF
D: TRBD1
V: TRBV27
size: .

CDR3: CASSQQADTQYF
D: .
V: TRBV5-1
size: .

CDR3: CALDRGPYGYTF
D: TRBD1
V: TRBV30
size: .

CDR3: CASSGQGGNQPQHF
D: TRBD1
V: TRBV2
size: .